The 12 T cell receptor beta chains given below trace back to one sample, sequenced in a study of brain T cells in children with intractable seizures. Clones were sequenced by immunoSEQ multiplex PCR, and TCRdb holds only the in-frame ones, with some missing. This sample has about 340,000 clones, with 93% found just once. Stated time point: blood from clinic visit 5 months post-surgery; TSC patient then seizure free. The specimen was peripheral blood, collected approximately 5 months after surgery. The origin of the receptors is a boy under two years old with tuberous sclerosis and intractable seizures.

As regards this clone: Other DNA sequences within the sample encode an identical CDR3. This rearrangement joins TRBV11-3 to TRBJ2-7; D is ambiguous. Germline lookup yields CDR1 SGHNT and CDR2 YENEEA. Trimming took 2 bases from V and 2 from J, leaving 1 base between them. The CDR3 is 11 amino acids. As DNA, the CDR3 is TGTGCCAGCAGCTTAACCTACGAGCAGTACTTC. Protein sequence: CASSLTYEQYF.

The CDR3: CASSDGSGGYTF. In DNA form, the CDR3 reads TGTGCCAGCAGTGACGGGTCCGGGGGCTACACCTTC. V is TRBV6-4 and J is TRBJ1-2; D unresolved. The V gene's germline CDR1 is MRHNA and CDR2 SNTAGT. V was clipped by 2 bases and J by 8 bases, with 9 bases between them. CDR3 size: 12 residues.

This chain connects TRBV11-2 to TRBJ2-7; TRBD2 aligns across 8 bases. This CDR3 has 14 amino acids. In germline, CDR1 is SGHAT, CDR2 FQNNGV. V lost 5 bases to trimming and J lost 4 bases; unmatched junction nucleotides: 7. The CDR3 nucleotides are TGTGCCAGCAGCCTTCCCCCGGGAGGGTACGAGCAGTACTTC. It translates to CASSLPPGGYEQYF.

V gene TRBV7-6 combines with J gene TRBJ2-2; 7 bases are shared with TRBD2. The length of the CDR3 is 16 residues. With 5 bases clipped from V and 8 bases from J, the junction kept 14 bases outside the gene matches. Germline loops: CDR1 SGHVS, CDR2 FNYEAQ. The CDR3 reads CASSPPVLAERGELFF. The CDR3 DNA reads TGTGCCAGCAGCCCCCCCGTGCTAGCGGAGAGGGGGGAGCTGTTTTTT.

V and J are TRBV19 and TRBJ2-5; the D gene is possibly TRBD2 (6 bases). Trimming took 3 bases from V and 6 from J, leaving 8 bases between them. The germline gives CDR1 LNHDA, CDR2 SQIVND (reference sequence). This CDR3 comprises 12 residues. CDR3 coding DNA: TGTGCCAGTAGTATGGCGGGGAAGACCCAGTACTTC. Translated, it gives CASSMAGKTQYF.

J is TRBJ1-5 and V is TRBV7-8; TRBD1 agrees at 7 bases. V lost 1 base to trimming and J lost 4 bases; unmatched junction nucleotides: 4. This CDR3 has 15 amino acids. The germline gives CDR1 SGHVS, CDR2 FQNEAQ. This CDR3 is CASSLGRTGNQPQHF. The CDR3 region has the DNA TGTGCCAGCAGCTTAGGCAGGACAGGTAATCAGCCCCAGCATTTT.

J is TRBJ1-3 and V is TRBV19; TRBD1 might be the D (5 bases). The germline V gene has CDR1 LNHDA and CDR2 SQIVND (reference sequence). The V end lost 2 bases, the J end lost 4 bases, and 21 bases lay between the germline ends. There are 18 residues in the CDR3. The CDR3 DNA reads TGTGCCAGTAGTATAATACCCGTAACCCCGGGGCAGGGAAACACCATATATTTT. This translates into CASSIIPVTPGQGNTIYF.

V and J are TRBV21-1 and TRBJ2-4; no check of the table's D call, TRBD1, against the DNA was made. TRBV21-1 is tagged as a pseudogene. The CDR3 covers 18 residues. DNA of the CDR3: TGTGCCAGCAGCAAAGGTGGGGACACCCTCTGGGCCAAAAACATTCAGTACTTC. This encodes CASSKGGDTLWAKNIQYF.

The rearrangement links TRBV5-1 to TRBJ2-7, with 8 bases aligning to TRBD1. Germline trimming cut 4 bases from V and 5 bases from J; bases unmatched to any gene: 8. The CDR3 is 14 amino acids. CDR1 SGHRS and CDR2 YFSETQ come from the germline V gene. In DNA form, the CDR3 reads TGCGCCAGCAGCACAGGACAGGGAACCGACGAGCAGTACTTC. It specifies CASSTGQGTDEQYF.

This clone was seen once. This chain connects TRBV6-1 to TRBJ2-3; 9 positions agree with TRBD2. The CDR3 is made up of 16 amino acids. V shed 2 bases and J 5 bases; nucleotides not matched to a gene: 8. Germline-derived CDR1 and CDR2 are MNHNS and SASEGT. The CDR3: CASSESGAGGRDTQYF. The DNA of the CDR3 is TGTGCCAGCAGTGAATCGGGGGCGGGAGGGAGAGATACGCAGTATTTT.

This clone has only one observation. The J gene is TRBJ2-5, the V gene TRBV11-2; D gene unclear. The CDR3 runs 14 residues. V was shortened by 5 bases and J by 4 bases, with 14 bases between the two germline ends. Germline V gene lookup returns CDR1 SGHAT and CDR2 FQNNGV. For the CDR3, the DNA is TGTGCCAGCAGCCCCCGCCGGGTTCGAGAGACCCAGTACTTC. Translating gives CASSPRRVRETQYF. Supplemented by reference TRBV11-2 and TRBJ2-5, the full variable domain reads EAGVAQSPRYKIIEKRQSVAFWCNPISGHATLYWYQQILGQGPKLLIQFQNNGVVDDSQLPKDRFSAERLKGVDSTLKIQPAKLEDSAVYLCASSPRRVRETQYFGPGTRLLVL.

The chain combines TRBV7-2 with TRBJ2-1, with 7 positions matching TRBD2. Per germline, CDR1 SGHTA and CDR2 FQGNSA. V was pared by 3 bases and J by 8 bases, with 7 bases of the junction left unmatched. The CDR3 runs 14 residues. CDR3 sequence reads: CASSFWGGSDEQFF. CDR3 DNA: TGTGCCAGCAGCTTCTGGGGGGGTTCGGATGAGCAGTTCTTC. Variable domain in full (rest from reference TRBV7-2 and TRBJ2-1): GAGVSQSPSNKVTEKGKDVELRCDPISGHTALYWYRQSLGQGLEFLIYFQGNSAPDKSGLPSDRFSAERTGGSVSTLTIQRTQQEDSAVYLCASSFWGGSDEQFFGPGTRLTVL.